This T cell receptor beta chain was retrieved from a study of T-cell memory formation after mild COVID-19 (dated by TCRdb to about 2021). Turning to the overall study: Most TCR sequence clusters were specific to one of the two donors. In two donors, T-cell clones that expanded and contracted after mild COVID-19 were tracked by sequencing TCRalpha and TCRbeta repertoires over time. Two young, previously healthy adult volunteers made up the cohort, one male and one female.

What the research found in general, with its limitations: Clones that contracted from day 15 to 85 showed balanced CD4/CD8 phenotypes, whereas a second wave of clones that expanded from day 15 to 37 leaned towards CD4+. The detection of some responding clones in pre-infection memory suggests that pre-existing cross-reactive memory T cells joined the SARS-CoV-2 response. SARS-CoV-2 specificity of the second-wave clones peaking on day 37 was not confirmed. Contracting CD4+ clones appeared mostly in the CM and EM memory subsets, whereas CD8+ clones were enriched in EMRA. Only a couple of mild cases were covered by the study, and larger cohorts that include severe cases with pre-infection samples were considered necessary.

The table lists this clonotype with a few counts. No antigen is known for it. Nothing much larger sits one base from this clone, and base qualities are not available. Ficoll-Paque density gradient centrifugation was used to isolate PBMCs. TCRdb lists the instrument as Illumina NovaSeq 6000. TCRalpha and TCRbeta cDNA libraries were constructed by 5'RACE with constant-segment primers, with sample barcodes and unique molecular identifiers being introduced. Trizol reagent was used to extract RNA from every sample. Libraries were amplified in two PCR steps, with a second sample barcode and Illumina TruSeq adapters added in the second step. Sequencing of libraries was performed on an Illumina NovaSeq with 2 x 150 bp paired-end reads. The authors' analysis ran thus. With migec v1.2.7, reads were demultiplexed and then collapsed into UMI-guided consensus sequences. Using mixcr v2.1.11, UMI consensuses were aligned to TRA and TRB V and J templates and then assembled into clonotypes. Clonotypes were classified as expanded or contracted when called significant by both edgeR and NoisET, with noise models trained on biological replicates. For edgeR calls, a false discovery rate-adjusted p below 0.01 and a log2 fold-change threshold of 1 were applied. As an exploratory analysis of dynamics, max-normalized trajectories of the 1000 most abundant clonotypes were examined by PCA with hierarchical clustering. The CD4 or CD8 phenotype of responding clones was assigned using the separately sequenced CD4+ and CD8+ repertoires. TCRdb ran its own pipeline on the public reads, namely fastp trimming at Q25 and MiXCR clone calling, and kept in-frame beta chains. Each entry is one CDR3 protein sequence, shown with its most common DNA and genes. TCRdb, not the original authors, processed these V and J calls. The sample records more than 300,000 distinct CDR3 sequences, roughly 13% of which are singletons. 22% of the sample is held by the ten biggest clonotypes.

Reading the germline V gene (reference sequence) gives CDR1 MNHEY and CDR2 SMNVEV. V drops 2 bases and J drops 4 bases, leaving 8 bases in between. The CDR3 sequence holds 14 residues, the cysteine and phenylalanine included. Only CDR3 DNA is held: 42 bases, read in frame from base 1. The V and J segments used are TRBV27 and TRBJ2-2, with the D gene call left open. The receptor was isolated from a man aged 18 to 30 who had mild COVID-19 (a few samples of this study predate the infection). The sample titles of this study are shuffled in the database, so cell type and time point are left out; the donor was told from shared clones. Sample: PBMCs or a T cell subset sorted from them (not recorded which). The sequenced DNA: TGTGCCAGCAGTTTAACCCCCCTCACCGGGGAGCTGTTTTTT. Translated, it reads CASSLTPLTGELFF.